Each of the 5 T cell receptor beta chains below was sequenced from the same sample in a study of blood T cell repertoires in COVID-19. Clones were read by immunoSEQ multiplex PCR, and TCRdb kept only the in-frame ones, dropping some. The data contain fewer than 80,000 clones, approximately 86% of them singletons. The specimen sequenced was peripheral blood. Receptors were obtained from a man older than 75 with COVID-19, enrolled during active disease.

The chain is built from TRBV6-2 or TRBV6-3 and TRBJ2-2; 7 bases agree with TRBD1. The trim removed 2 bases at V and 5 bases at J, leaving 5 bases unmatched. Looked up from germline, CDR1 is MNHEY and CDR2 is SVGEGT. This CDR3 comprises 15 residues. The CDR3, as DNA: TGTGCCAGCAGTTACGATGAGGGGGCTACCGGGGAGCTGTTTTTT. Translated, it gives CASSYDEGATGELFF.

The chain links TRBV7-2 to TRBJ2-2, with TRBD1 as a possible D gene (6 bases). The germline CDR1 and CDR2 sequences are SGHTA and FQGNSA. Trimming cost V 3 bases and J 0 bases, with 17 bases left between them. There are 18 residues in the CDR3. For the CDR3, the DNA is TGTGCCAGCAGCTTTAGGACAGTCCTCTTAGCGAACACCGGGGAGCTGTTTTTT. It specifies CASSFRTVLLANTGELFF.

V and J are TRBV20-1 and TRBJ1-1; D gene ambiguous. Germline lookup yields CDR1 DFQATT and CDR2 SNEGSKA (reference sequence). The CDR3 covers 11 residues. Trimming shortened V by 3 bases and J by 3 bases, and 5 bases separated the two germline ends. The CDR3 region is CSASFDTEAFF. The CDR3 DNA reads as TGCAGTGCTAGCTTTGACACTGAAGCTTTCTTT.

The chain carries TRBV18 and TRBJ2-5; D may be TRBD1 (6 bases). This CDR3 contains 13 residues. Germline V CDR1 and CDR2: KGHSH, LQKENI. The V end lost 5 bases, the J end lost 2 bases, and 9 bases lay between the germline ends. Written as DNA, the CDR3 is TGTGCCAGCTCAAGGACAGCGCAAGAGACCCAGTACTTC. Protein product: CASSRTAQETQYF.

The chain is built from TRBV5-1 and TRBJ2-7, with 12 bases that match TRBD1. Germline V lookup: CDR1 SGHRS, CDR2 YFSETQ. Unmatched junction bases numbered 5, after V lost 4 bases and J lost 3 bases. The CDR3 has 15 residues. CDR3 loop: CASSTGTGGNYEQYF. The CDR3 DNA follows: TGCGCCAGCAGCACAGGGACAGGGGGCAACTACGAGCAGTACTTC.